What follows are 5 T cell receptor beta chains derived from one specimen sequenced in a study of T cell responses to AZD1222 COVID-19 vaccine (dated by TCRdb to the early 2020s). The library was produced with the immunoSEQ multiplex PCR assay. TCRdb stores this immuneACCESS table with in-frame sequences only. Part of the clones is absent; in the studies checked, under half of the shortfall reflects unresolved V genes, and no reason is known for the rest. The sample has 85,000 to 120,000 clones on record, around 91% of them singletons. The top ten constitute 7.5% to 9% of the sample. The sample's time point label, decoded: about 28 days (+/-7) after the second vaccine dose. The specimen comprised peripheral blood, sampled 28 days after the second AZD1222 dose. The receptors were gathered from an adult who received the AZD1222 COVID-19 vaccine.

This chain links TRBV29-1 with TRBJ2-2; D is perhaps TRBD1 (7 bases). Germline CDR1 and CDR2: SQVTM and ANQGSEA. Trimming cost V 7 bases and J 1 base, with 13 bases left between them. This CDR3 contains 14 residues. The CDR3 nucleotides are TGCAGCGCCGGGGGACAGATGAACACCGGGGAGCTGTTTTTT. Translating it yields CSAGGQMNTGELFF.

This clone was recorded many times. The chain is built from TRBV6-4 and TRBJ1-1, with a possible D match to TRBD1 (5 bases). The V and J ends lost 4 bases and 1 base respectively, with 7 bases between them. The CDR3 consists of 13 residues. Germline V gene sequence: CDR1 MRHNA, CDR2 SNTAGT. The CDR3 DNA sequence: TGTGCCAGCAGTGTCGGGGGGAACACTGAAGCTTTCTTT. Protein: CASSVGGNTEAFF.

The rearrangement links TRBV27 to TRBJ1-5, with unresolved D. V lost 3 bases and J lost 8, with 14 bases in between. Germline loops: CDR1 MNHEY, CDR2 SMNVEV (reference sequence). The CDR3 spans 14 residues. CDR3 loop: CASSFTMTSEPQHF. CDR3 nucleotides: TGTGCCAGCAGTTTCACAATGACCTCTGAGCCCCAGCATTTT.

The gene calls are TRBV10-2 and TRBJ2-2; 7 nucleotides match TRBD1. Germline V CDR1 and CDR2: WSHSY, SAAADI. The CDR3 length is 11 residues. V shed 8 bases and J 6 bases; nucleotides not matched to a gene: 0. The CDR3 region is CASQGAGELFF. DNA of the CDR3: TGCGCCAGCCAGGGGGCCGGGGAGCTGTTTTTT.

The V and J genes are TRBV7-9 and TRBJ1-1; D gene unclear. CDR1 and CDR2 from the germline V gene are SEHNR and FQNEAQ (reference sequence). The CDR3 contains 15 residues. V gave up 4 bases and J gave up 2 bases, with 14 bases separating them. The CDR3 region has the DNA TGTGCCAGCAGCTCCCTCGGCCGGAATAACACTGAAGCTTTCTTT. This translates into CASSSLGRNNTEAFF.